This T cell receptor (beta chain) originates from a study of CD8 T cells in Susac syndrome. An input of about 0.45 to 1 ug of RNA was subjected to reverse transcription using random hexamers. TCRdb passed the immunoSEQ multiplex PCR reads through MiXCR, listing each CDR3 protein once. The data hold some 300,000 distinct CDR3 sequences, with 65% to 90% observed a single time. V lost 0 bases to trimming and J lost 0 bases, with 9 bases between them. The germline CDR1 and CDR2 sequences are SGHTA and FQGTGA. The CDR3 has 16 residues. The sequenced sample consisted of CD8+ T cells from PBMCs. This receptor was identified in a human donor with multiple sclerosis. The rearrangement joins TRBV7-3 to TRBJ2-1; D not certain. CDR3 nucleotide sequence: TGTGCCAGCAGCTTAACCAGCCACAGCTCCTACAATGAGCAGTTCTTC. As protein: CASSLTSHSSYNEQFF.